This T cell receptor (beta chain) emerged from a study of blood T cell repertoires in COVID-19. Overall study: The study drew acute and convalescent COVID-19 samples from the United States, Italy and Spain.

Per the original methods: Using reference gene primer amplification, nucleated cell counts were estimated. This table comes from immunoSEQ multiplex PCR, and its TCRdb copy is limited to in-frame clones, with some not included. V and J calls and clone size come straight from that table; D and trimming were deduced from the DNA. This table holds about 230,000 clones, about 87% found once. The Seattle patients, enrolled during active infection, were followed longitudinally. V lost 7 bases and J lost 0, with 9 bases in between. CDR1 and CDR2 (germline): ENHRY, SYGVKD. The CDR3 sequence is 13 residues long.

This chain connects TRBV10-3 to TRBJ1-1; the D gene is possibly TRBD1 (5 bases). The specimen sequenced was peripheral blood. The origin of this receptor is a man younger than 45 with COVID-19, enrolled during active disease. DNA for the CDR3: TGTGCCATCACCCAGGGCATGAACACTGAAGCTTTCTTT. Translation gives CAITQGMNTEAFF.